The next 27 T cell receptor beta chains were all read from a single sample in a study of CD4 T cells in relation to SARS-CoV-2 and coronaviruses. Libraries were prepared by immunoSEQ multiplex PCR; TCRdb keeps only in-frame clonotypes and omits some of them. Of almost 30,000 clones listed, less than 85% are singletons. Unexposed donor CD4+ T cells date from about 2011-2018, before the COVID-19 pandemic. After roughly ten days of culture, CD4+ T cells were isolated. Their antigens are not known. The sequencing input was CD4+ T cells from PBMCs, cultured in vitro. The receptors derive from a human donor in good health.

The CDR3 region is CASSKNTGASSYEQYF. CDR3 nucleotides: TGTGCCAGCAGCAAAAACACAGGGGCCAGCTCCTACGAGCAGTACTTC. This chain joins TRBV13 and TRBJ2-7; 7 bases align to TRBD1. Germline CDR1 is PRHDT and CDR2 is FYEKMQ (reference sequence). The CDR3 contains 16 residues. The ends lost 5 bases at V and 0 bases at J; junction bases unmatched: 10.

This clone appeared a single time. The chain is built from TRBV7-2 and TRBJ2-7; D could derive from TRBD1 or TRBD2 (5 bases each). This CDR3 has 15 amino acids. The germline CDR1 and CDR2 sequences are SGHTA and FQGNSA. V was pared by 5 bases and J by 3 bases, with 17 bases between. For the CDR3, the DNA is TGTGCCAGCAGCCGGATCTTCGGGACCGTCTACGAGCAGTACTTC. This translates into CASSRIFGTVYEQYF. Based on the CDR3 plus reference TRBV7-2 and TRBJ2-7, the full variable domain is GAGVSQSPSNKVTEKGKDVELRCDPISGHTALYWYRQSLGQGLEFLIYFQGNSAPDKSGLPSDRFSAERTGGSVSTLTIQRTQQEDSAVYLCASSRIFGTVYEQYFGPGTRLTVT.

The chain has TRBV7-2 and TRBJ1-5, with 8 bases matching TRBD1. The CDR3 sequence is 15 residues long. Germline assignment: CDR1 SGHTA and CDR2 FQGNSA. V was clipped by 6 bases and J by 7 bases; unmatched bases: 11. The CDR3 coding sequence is TGTGCCAGCAGTCGACTTACAGGGGGGGGACAGCCCCAGCATTTT. It specifies CASSRLTGGGQPQHF.

The chain joins TRBV29-1 to TRBJ2-1; the D is unclear. V was shortened by 1 base and J by 0 bases, with 16 bases between the two germline ends. Germline CDR1 and CDR2: SQVTM and ANQGSEA. The CDR3 runs to 17 residues. This CDR3 is CSVEVGRAVSSYNEQFF. CDR3 sequence (DNA): TGCAGCGTTGAAGTAGGTAGGGCGGTGAGCTCCTACAATGAGCAGTTCTTC.

The chain recombines TRBV5-4 with TRBJ2-1; a possible D gene is TRBD2 (5 bases). This CDR3 comprises 15 residues. Trimming removed 1 base at V and 8 bases at J, with 16 bases between. Germline values: CDR1 SGHNT, CDR2 YYREEE (reference sequence). The DNA for the CDR3 is TGTGCCAGCAGCTTGCATAAGGCCTCCGGGGATGAGCAGTTCTTC. The encoded protein is CASSLHKASGDEQFF. Variable domain in full (rest from reference TRBV5-4 and TRBJ2-1): ETGVTQSPTHLIKTRGQQVTLRCSSQSGHNTVSWYQQALGQGPQFIFQYYREEENGRGNFPPRFSGLQFPNYSSELNVNALELDDSALYLCASSLHKASGDEQFFGPGTRLTVL.

The chain carries TRBV5-1 and TRBJ2-7, with 9 bases fitting TRBD1. Per germline, CDR1 SGHRS and CDR2 YFSETQ. This CDR3 contains 13 residues. V gave up 4 bases and J gave up 2 bases; unmatched junction bases: 1. The CDR3 protein is CASSTGGPYEQYF. Written as DNA, the CDR3 is TGCGCCAGCAGCACAGGGGGCCCCTACGAGCAGTACTTC.

The chain combines TRBV12-3 or TRBV12-4 with TRBJ1-4; the D gene is possibly TRBD1 (6 bases). The CDR3 has 12 residues. V shed 10 bases and J shed 7 bases, with 13 bases lying between them. The CDR3 sequence: CATAGEGEKLFF. The DNA for the CDR3 is TGTGCCACAGCAGGGGAGGGTGAAAAACTGTTTTTT.

Here the CDR3 reads CASSLDASGGSGTQYF. In DNA form, the CDR3 reads TGTGCCAGCAGCTTAGATGCTAGCGGGGGGTCGGGTACGCAGTATTTT. V usage is TRBV7-2 and J usage is TRBJ2-3; 11 nucleotides align to TRBD2. Losses at the gene ends were 1 base for V and 8 bases for J; bases not matched to a gene: 8. The CDR3 covers 16 residues. The germline V gene encodes CDR1 SGHTA and CDR2 FQGNSA.

This clone is medium-sized within its sample. Here the CDR3 reads CASSWGVVADTDTQYF. The CDR3 bases are TGTGCCAGCAGCTGGGGGGTGGTAGCGGACACAGATACGCAGTATTTT. This rearrangement joins TRBV5-4 to TRBJ2-3, with D possibly TRBD2 on 6 matching bases. V was cut by 3 bases and J by 2 bases, with 16 bases left in between. Germline V gene sequence: CDR1 SGHNT, CDR2 YYREEE (reference sequence). The CDR3 contains 16 residues.

The chain employs TRBV27 and TRBJ2-5; 8 bases agree with TRBD2. Germline V CDR1 and CDR2: MNHEY, SMNVEV (reference sequence). The CDR3 loop spans 14 amino acids. Trimming at V came to 2 bases and at J to 7 bases, leaving 6 bases not matched to a gene. The CDR3 protein is CASSLMAGGRTQYF. For the CDR3, the DNA is TGTGCCAGCAGTTTAATGGCGGGAGGACGGACCCAGTACTTC.

This chain uses TRBV18 with TRBJ2-3; possible D gene TRBD1, 5 bases. CDR1 is KGHSH, CDR2 LQKENI, per germline. The CDR3 covers 15 residues. Trimming cost V 1 base and J 2 bases, with 10 bases left between them. In nucleotides, the CDR3 is TGTGCCAGCTCACCACAGGGGTCTATCACAGATACGCAGTATTTT. It specifies CASSPQGSITDTQYF.

The chain has TRBV12-3 or TRBV12-4 and TRBJ1-2; TRBD1 matches at 7 bases. The CDR3 is 13 amino acids. V dropped 5 bases and J dropped 7; count of bases not matched to a gene: 7. CDR3 bases: TGTGCCAGCAGTAGACCAGGGGGTGGTGGCTACACCTTC. Translation: CASSRPGGGGYTF.

The chain recombines TRBV29-1 with TRBJ1-2; D remains unclear. V was cut by 1 base and J by 7 bases, with 7 bases left in between. From germline, CDR1 is SQVTM and CDR2 ANQGSEA. The CDR3 has 11 amino acids. The CDR3 bases are TGCAGCGTTGAAGGTGGCGGTGGCTACACCTTC. As protein: CSVEGGGGYTF.

J is TRBJ2-2 and V is TRBV6-7, with a weak D call TRBD1 (5 bases). TRBV6-7 is an ORF, with its function uncertain. The CDR3 covers 16 residues. Trimming left V 5 bases short and J 5 bases short, with 18 bases between. As DNA, the CDR3 is TGTGCCAGCAGTACACGCAGGGTACTGGGTACCGGGGAGCTGTTTTTT. The encoded protein is CASSTRRVLGTGELFF.

The chain recombines TRBV5-6 with TRBJ2-3; D is perhaps TRBD2 (6 bases). The germline V gene encodes CDR1 SGHDT and CDR2 YYEEEE. V lost 3 bases and J 4 bases, leaving 12 bases between the germline ends. The CDR3 consists of 14 residues. CDR3 bases: TGTGCCAGCAGCTCAGGACCGGGGGCAGATACGCAGTATTTT. Its protein product is CASSSGPGADTQYF.

The rearrangement uses TRBV2 and TRBJ2-2, with D hard to call. V was shortened by 7 bases and J by 2 bases, with 11 bases between the two germline ends. Germline values: CDR1 SNHLY, CDR2 FYNNEI. The CDR3 has 14 residues. The CDR3 loop reads CASNPWGNTGELFF. As DNA, the CDR3 is TGTGCCAGCAACCCCTGGGGAAACACCGGGGAGCTGTTTTTT.

The J gene is TRBJ2-7, the V gene TRBV7-2; TRBD2 matches at 10 bases. Per germline, CDR1 SGHTA and CDR2 FQGNSA. V gave up 5 bases and J gave up 1 base; unmatched junction bases: 5. This CDR3 region has 15 residues. This CDR3 is CASSPLAGESYEQYF. As DNA, the CDR3 is TGTGCCAGCAGCCCTCTAGCGGGGGAATCCTACGAGCAGTACTTC.

V is TRBV5-5 and J is TRBJ2-3, with D perhaps matching TRBD1 (6 bases). Germline V gene sequence: CDR1 SGHKS, CDR2 YYEKEE (reference sequence). The CDR3 sequence is 15 residues long. V shed 1 base and J shed 2 bases, with 11 bases lying between them. This chain's CDR3 is CASSLFGQTTDTQYF. CDR3 nucleotides: TGTGCCAGCAGCTTGTTTGGACAGACCACAGATACGCAGTATTTT.

The chain couples TRBV11-2 to TRBJ1-4, with 7 nucleotides matching TRBD1. V shed 5 bases, J shed 3 bases, and the junction held 9 bases outside the gene matches. CDR1 is SGHAT and CDR2 is FQNNGV in the germline V gene. The length of the CDR3 is 16 residues. CDR3 residues: CASSPSVGTANEKLFF. In DNA, the CDR3 is TGTGCCAGCAGCCCGTCGGTAGGGACAGCTAATGAAAAACTGTTTTTT.

This clone has just a few counts. The rearrangement uses TRBV11-2 and TRBJ2-3, with 7 bases lining up with TRBD1. The CDR3 spans 16 residues. CDR1 and CDR2 (germline): SGHAT, FQNNGV. Germline trimming cut 1 base from V and 0 bases from J; bases unmatched to any gene: 4. The CDR3 loop is CASSLVAGGSTDTQYF. The CDR3 DNA follows: TGTGCCAGCAGCTTAGTAGCAGGGGGAAGCACAGATACGCAGTATTTT.

The rearrangement joins TRBV28 to TRBJ2-7; a possible D gene is TRBD1 (6 bases). Germline V gene sequence: CDR1 MDHEN, CDR2 SYDVKM. The CDR3 sequence is 14 residues long. Trimming removed 7 bases at V and 1 base at J, with 14 bases between. The CDR3 here is CASTGDRYSYEQYF. CDR3 nucleotide sequence: TGTGCCAGCACCGGAGACAGGTATTCCTACGAGCAGTACTTC.

The rearrangement uses TRBV20-1 and TRBJ1-4; D gene uncertain. The CDR3 covers 11 residues. V lost 4 bases and J lost 8, with 8 bases in between. Germline CDR1 reads DFQATT; CDR2 reads SNEGSKA (reference sequence). The CDR3 nucleotides are TGCAGTGCTAATCGACCGGAAAAACTGTTTTTT. Protein product: CSANRPEKLFF.

The V gene is TRBV21-1, the J gene TRBJ1-5. TRBV21-1 is marked as a pseudogene. CDR3 length equals 11 residues. The CDR3 is CASSNMMPQHF. DNA of the CDR3: TGTGCCAGCAGCAACATGATGCCCCAGCATTTT.

The chain employs TRBV30 and TRBJ2-1, with 7 bases matching TRBD2. Germline V gives CDR1 GTSNPN, CDR2 SVGIG (reference sequence). This CDR3 has 14 residues. V trimming: 3 bases; J trimming: 10 bases; junction bases outside the gene matches: 12. CDR3 nucleotide sequence: TGTGCCTGGAGCCCCCTCGAGGGAGCGGGAGAGCAGTTCTTC. Its protein product is CAWSPLEGAGEQFF.

V is TRBV18 and J is TRBJ2-7; 7 bases line up with TRBD1. The ends lost 5 bases at V and 0 bases at J; junction bases unmatched: 10. Germline V gene data show CDR1 as KGHSH and CDR2 as LQKENI. The CDR3 totals 16 residues. CDR3 protein: CASSSSRDRSSYEQYF. As DNA, the CDR3 is TGTGCCAGCTCATCTTCCCGGGACAGATCCTCCTACGAGCAGTACTTC. Full variable domain (missing parts from reference TRBV18 and TRBJ2-7): NAGVMQNPRHLVRRRGQEARLRCSPMKGHSHVYWYRQLPEEGLKFMVYLQKENIIDESGMPKERFSAEFPKEGPSILRIQQVVRGDSAAYFCASSSSRDRSSYEQYFGPGTRLTVT.

The genes are TRBV11-2 and TRBJ2-3; D unclear. Trimming cost V 3 bases and J 2 bases, with 9 bases left between them. CDR1 is SGHAT, CDR2 FQNNGV, per germline. This CDR3 region has 14 residues. Here the CDR3 DNA reads TGTGCCAGCAGCTTTCTTCGACCCACAGATACGCAGTATTTT. This codes for CASSFLRPTDTQYF.

The rearrangement links TRBV7-3 to TRBJ2-1; TRBD2 is a possible D gene (5 bases). Trimming removed 4 bases at V and 0 bases at J, with 10 bases between. CDR3 size: 15 residues. Germline CDR1 reads SGHTA; CDR2 reads FQGTGA. The CDR3 sequence is CASSSDYSSYNEQFF. The CDR3 nucleotides read TGTGCCAGCAGCTCTGACTATTCCTCCTACAATGAGCAGTTCTTC.